This paragraph reports one T cell receptor beta chain. Its target is unknown. This CDR3 is also generated by other DNA sequences in the sample. The CDR3 sequence is 15 residues long. Trimming cost V 8 bases and J 0 bases; bases outside gene matches: 5. Germline values: CDR1 SNHLY, CDR2 FYNNEI. 13 Jbeta primers and 60 Vbeta primers were used for the PCR. The method was immunoSEQ multiplex PCR; TCRdb's version includes in-frame clones alone and lacks a portion of them. The sample carries around 140,000 clones, roughly 80% recorded once. The data were taken from a study of cytomegalovirus exposure and HLA in healthy donors. Study-level information: Of the donors genotyped, several hundred in all, around 77% fell in the Caucasian-associated ancestry cluster. Whole-study findings and limits: Altogether, 170 or so TCR beta chains were recorded as cytomegalovirus-associated. Later analysis suggested most CMV-associated TCR beta chains were HLA-restricted.

The sequencing sample was made of PBMCs. V and J are TRBV2 and TRBJ1-3; 9 bases are a match to TRBD1. The sequence was collected from a female donor in good health and CMV-seronegative. The CDR3 nucleotides read TGTGCCAGCGGGGGACAGGGATCCTCTGGAAACACCATATATTTT. Amino acids: CASGGQGSSGNTIYF.